Listed here are 17 T cell receptor beta chains from one sample, sequenced in a study of shared clonotypes between healthy human individuals. Clones were read by immunoSEQ multiplex PCR, and TCRdb kept only the in-frame ones, dropping some. Of roughly 2.6 million clones in the sample, about 92% were seen once. The material sequenced was naive CD4+ T cells sorted from blood. Subset noted: CD45RA+ positively selected. These receptors originate from a man aged 18 to 29 in good health.

V and J are TRBV28 and TRBJ2-5; the D gene is possibly TRBD2 (5 bases). The CDR3 is 16 amino acids. Germline V gene sequence: CDR1 MDHEN, CDR2 SYDVKM. V lost 3 bases and J 5 bases, leaving 19 bases between the germline ends. DNA for the CDR3: TGTGCCAGCAGTTTCCGTCCAAGAGGGCGCGGGGAGACCCAGTACTTC. This gives the protein CASSFRPRGRGETQYF.

The rearrangement uses TRBV30 and TRBJ1-5, with D unclear. Per the germline V gene, CDR1 is GTSNPN and CDR2 is SVGIG (reference sequence). Trimming removed 2 bases at V and 7 bases at J, with 12 bases between. CDR3 length: 13 residues. The chain's CDR3 is CAWSLEGGQPQHF. The DNA of the CDR3 is TGTGCCTGGAGTTTGGAGGGAGGGCAGCCCCAGCATTTT.

The chain couples TRBV10-1 to TRBJ2-3, with D maybe TRBD2 (5 bases). The CDR3 has 14 residues. Trimming removed 8 bases from V and 6 bases from J, with 18 bases in between. In germline, CDR1 is WNHNN, CDR2 SYGVQD (reference sequence). The CDR3 here is CASESGMLGDTQYF. The CDR3 region has the DNA TGCGCCAGCGAATCCGGGATGTTAGGGGATACGCAGTATTTT.

The chain uses TRBV6-1 and TRBJ2-2; 10 nucleotides line up with TRBD2. The V segment lost 2 bases and the J segment 6 bases; nucleotides outside the gene matches: 9. Per germline, CDR1 MNHNS and CDR2 SASEGT. The CDR3 length is 17 residues. CDR3 bases: TGTGCCAGCAGTGAAAGCGGGAGGGCCCTGGCCCCCGGGGAGCTGTTTTTT. It is translated as CASSESGRALAPGELFF.

The chain links TRBV11-2 to TRBJ2-7; D is possibly TRBD1 (5 bases). V shed 3 bases and J shed 3 bases, with 6 bases lying between them. This CDR3 region has 12 residues. The germline V gene has CDR1 SGHAT and CDR2 FQNNGV. CDR3 DNA: TGTGCCAGCAGCTTCCAGGGCTACGAGCAGTACTTC. Translated, it gives CASSFQGYEQYF.

This chain connects TRBV7-2 to TRBJ2-7; D gene unclear. The CDR3 loop spans 13 amino acids. Germline CDR1 SGHTA, CDR2 FQGNSA. V lost 2 bases and J lost 6, with 11 bases in between. The CDR3 DNA reads as TGTGCCAGCAGCTTAAGTATGGTGGGCGAGCAGTACTTC. This sequence encodes CASSLSMVGEQYF. Using reference TRBV7-2 and TRBJ2-7 for the parts outside the CDR3, the full variable domain is GAGVSQSPSNKVTEKGKDVELRCDPISGHTALYWYRQSLGQGLEFLIYFQGNSAPDKSGLPSDRFSAERTGGSVSTLTIQRTQQEDSAVYLCASSLSMVGEQYFGPGTRLTVT.

Concerning this clone: Other DNA sequences within the sample encode an identical CDR3. This chain uses TRBV5-1 with TRBJ2-2; D perhaps matches TRBD2 (5 bases). Trimming removed 1 base from V and 0 bases from J, with 10 bases in between. The CDR3 is 16 amino acids. Germline V gene lookup returns CDR1 SGHRS and CDR2 YFSETQ. This CDR3 is CASSLNLATNTGELFF. The CDR3 coding sequence is TGCGCCAGCAGCTTGAATCTAGCCACGAACACCGGGGAGCTGTTTTTT.

The CDR3 nucleotides are TGTGCCAGCACCTATAGCGGGGCCACAGATACGCAGTATTTT. Its translation: CASTYSGATDTQYF. The V gene is TRBV27, the J gene TRBJ2-3, with 8 nucleotides matching TRBD2. The V and J ends lost 7 bases and 2 bases, in that order; junction bases with no gene match: 5. Germline V gene lookup returns CDR1 MNHEY and CDR2 SMNVEV (reference sequence). The CDR3 extends over 14 amino acids.

This clone was recorded a few times. The genes are TRBV18 and TRBJ1-1, with 8 bases that match TRBD1. V was clipped by 2 bases and J by 1 base; unmatched bases: 3. The CDR3 is 15 amino acids. CDR1 KGHSH and CDR2 LQKENI come from the germline V gene. Here the CDR3 reads CASSPKTGANTEAFF. The CDR3 nucleotides are TGTGCCAGCTCACCAAAGACAGGGGCGAACACTGAAGCTTTCTTT. Full variable domain (missing parts from reference TRBV18 and TRBJ1-1): NAGVMQNPRHLVRRRGQEARLRCSPMKGHSHVYWYRQLPEEGLKFMVYLQKENIIDESGMPKERFSAEFPKEGPSILRIQQVVRGDSAAYFCASSPKTGANTEAFFGQGTRLTVV.

This chain joins TRBV5-6 and TRBJ2-4; D possibly matches TRBD1 or TRBD2 (5 bases each). The V end was cut by 0 bases, the J end by 0 bases, with 13 bases between. CDR3 length equals 17 residues. Looked up from germline, CDR1 is SGHDT and CDR2 is YYEEEE. The CDR3 region has the DNA TGTGCCAGCAGCTTGGCCGGGGCGGGCCTAGCCAAAAACATTCAGTACTTC. Protein sequence: CASSLAGAGLAKNIQYF.

The chain uses TRBV28 and TRBJ2-3; D not resolved. There are 16 residues in the CDR3. Trimming left V 6 bases short and J 0 bases short, with 16 bases between. Germline CDR1 and CDR2: MDHEN and SYDVKM. The CDR3 reads CASSAAQAPSTDTQYF. CDR3 DNA sequence: TGTGCCAGCAGCGCTGCCCAGGCCCCAAGCACAGATACGCAGTATTTT.

V and J are TRBV4-3 and TRBJ1-2; D unresolved. This CDR3 has 15 residues. Germline CDR1 is LGHNA and CDR2 is YSLEER. The V and J ends lost 0 bases and 8 bases respectively, with 16 bases between them. The CDR3 is CASSQDELGGEGYTF. DNA of the CDR3: TGCGCCAGCAGCCAAGACGAATTGGGCGGCGAAGGCTACACCTTC.

This clone has only a few counts. The rearrangement uses TRBV6-6 and TRBJ2-7; the match to TRBD1 covers 10 bases. Per germline, CDR1 MNHNY and CDR2 SVGAGI (reference sequence). This CDR3 spans 15 amino acids. V shed 4 bases, J shed 0 bases, and the junction held 3 bases outside the gene matches. The CDR3 sequence is CASSSGDRGSYEQYF. The DNA for the CDR3 is TGTGCCAGCAGTTCGGGGGACAGGGGCTCCTACGAGCAGTACTTC.

The rearrangement joins TRBV29-1 to TRBJ2-7, with TRBD1 matching over 7 bases. Germline assignment: CDR1 SQVTM and CDR2 ANQGSEA. The CDR3 runs to 13 residues. The V and J ends lost 4 bases and 4 bases, in that order; junction bases with no gene match: 7. The CDR3 DNA sequence: TGCAGCGTTGGGGACAGACTTAATTACGAGCAGTACTTC. Residues: CSVGDRLNYEQYF.

In regard to this clone: Additional DNA sequences in this sample encode the identical CDR3. The chain is built from TRBV5-1 and TRBJ1-5, with D uncertain. Between the trimmed V and J ends, which lost 0 bases and 4 bases, there was a span of 11 bases. Germline-derived CDR1 and CDR2 are SGHRS and YFSETQ. The CDR3 is 15 amino acids. Here the CDR3 DNA reads TGCGCCAGCAGCTTGGAAGGGCAGGCAAATCAGCCCCAGCATTTT. Its translation is CASSLEGQANQPQHF.

A word on this clone: The same CDR3 is also encoded by other DNA sequences in this sample. V gene TRBV5-6 combines with J gene TRBJ2-5, with D perhaps TRBD1 (5 bases). The CDR3 loop spans 13 amino acids. Trimming stripped 4 bases from V and 4 bases from J, with 11 bases between. Germline CDR1 reads SGHDT; CDR2 reads YYEEEE. The CDR3 DNA follows: TGTGCCAGCAGCCCAGACAGAGTAGAGACCCAGTACTTC. This translates into CASSPDRVETQYF.

V and J are TRBV7-2 and TRBJ2-2; 7 nucleotides align to TRBD2. V was clipped by 4 bases and J by 2 bases; unmatched bases: 7. This CDR3 has 16 amino acids. CDR1 and CDR2 from the germline V gene are SGHTA and FQGNSA. In DNA form, the CDR3 reads TGTGCCAGCAGCTCCCAGGGACTACTCAACACCGGGGAGCTGTTTTTT. Translation gives CASSSQGLLNTGELFF.